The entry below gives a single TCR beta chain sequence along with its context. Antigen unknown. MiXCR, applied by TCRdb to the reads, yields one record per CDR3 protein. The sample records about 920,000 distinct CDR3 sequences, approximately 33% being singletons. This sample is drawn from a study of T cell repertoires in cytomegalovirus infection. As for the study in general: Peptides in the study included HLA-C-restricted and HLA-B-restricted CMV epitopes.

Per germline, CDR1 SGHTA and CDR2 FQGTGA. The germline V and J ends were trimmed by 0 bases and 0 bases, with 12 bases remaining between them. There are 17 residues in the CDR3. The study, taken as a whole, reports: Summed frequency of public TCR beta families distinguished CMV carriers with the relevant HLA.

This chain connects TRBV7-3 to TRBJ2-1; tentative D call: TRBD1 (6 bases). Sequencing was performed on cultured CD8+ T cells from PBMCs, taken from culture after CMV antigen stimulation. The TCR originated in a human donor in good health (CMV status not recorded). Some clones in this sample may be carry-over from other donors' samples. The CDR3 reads CASSLTDSLSSYNEQFF. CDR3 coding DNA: TGTGCCAGCAGCTTAACGGACAGTCTTAGCTCCTACAATGAGCAGTTCTTC.